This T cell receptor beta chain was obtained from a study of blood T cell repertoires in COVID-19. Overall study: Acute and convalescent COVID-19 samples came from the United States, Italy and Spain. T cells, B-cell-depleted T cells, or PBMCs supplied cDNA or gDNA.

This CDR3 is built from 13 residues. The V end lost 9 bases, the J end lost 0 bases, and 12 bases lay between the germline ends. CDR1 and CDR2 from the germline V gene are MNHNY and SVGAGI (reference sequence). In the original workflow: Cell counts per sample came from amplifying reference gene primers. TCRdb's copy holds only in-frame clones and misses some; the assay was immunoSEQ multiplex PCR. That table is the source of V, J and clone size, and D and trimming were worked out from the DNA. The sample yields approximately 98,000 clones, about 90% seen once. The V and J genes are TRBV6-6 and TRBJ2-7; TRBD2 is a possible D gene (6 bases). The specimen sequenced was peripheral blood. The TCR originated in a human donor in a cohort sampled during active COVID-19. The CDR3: CASYVGGSYEQYF. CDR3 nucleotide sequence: TGTGCCAGTTATGTGGGGGGCTCCTACGAGCAGTACTTC.